This entry lists 18 T cell receptor beta chains sequenced from one sample in a study of blood T cells in healthy people across ages. Through a sample-barcoded 5' primer and a J-beta primer mix, a second PCR was run for 7 to 11 cycles. TCRdb independently ran MiXCR on the 5' RACE reads; one entry per CDR3 protein. The table includes 1.5 million or so distinct CDR3 sequences, about 40% detected once. Sample: blood. The origin of the receptors is a woman under 30 in good health.

The sample holds a few counts of this clonotype. The rearrangement joins TRBV14 to TRBJ2-3; 13 bases are shared with TRBD2. The germline V gene has CDR1 SGHDN and CDR2 FVKESK. The trim removed 6 bases at V and 6 bases at J, leaving 9 bases unmatched. This CDR3 is built from 16 residues. Written as DNA, the CDR3 is TGTGCCAGCAGTCTCCCGGGACTAGCGGGAAGGGATACGCAGTATTTT. It codes for CASSLPGLAGRDTQYF.

The count of this clonotype is one. The chain uses TRBV15 and TRBJ2-2, with 12 bases fitting TRBD2. This CDR3 has 16 amino acids. CDR1 is LNHNV, CDR2 YYDKDF, per germline (reference sequence). V lost 3 bases to trimming and J lost 5 bases; unmatched junction nucleotides: 4. The CDR3 here is CATSSPSGGATGELFF. The CDR3 DNA reads as TGTGCCACCAGCAGCCCTAGCGGGGGGGCAACCGGGGAGCTGTTTTTT.

This clonotype was counted between two and nine times. This chain joins TRBV12-3 or TRBV12-4 and TRBJ2-1; no clear D. The DNA end is more similar to TRBJ2-7, so the J call may be wrong. This CDR3 is 15 amino acids long. The CDR3 DNA reads as TGTGCCAGCAGTTTGGCCCAAAGCTCCTACAATGAGCAGTACTTC. Amino acid sequence: CASSLAQSSYNEQYF.

This clonotype occurred once. The chain joins TRBV3-1 to TRBJ1-1; D gene unclear. The CDR3 covers 16 residues. The V end was cut by 0 bases, the J end by 0 bases, with 11 bases between. Germline values: CDR1 LGHDT, CDR2 YNNKEL (reference sequence). CDR3 nucleotide sequence: TGTGCCAGCAGCCAAGAAGGCCAGCTATTGAACACTGAAGCTTTCTTT. Translated, it gives CASSQEGQLLNTEAFF.

V gene TRBV7-2 combines with J gene TRBJ2-2, with D possibly being TRBD2 (6 bases). This CDR3 has 14 residues. Germline lookup yields CDR1 SGHTA and CDR2 FQGNSA. V was shortened by 2 bases and J by 6 bases, with 10 bases between the two germline ends. In DNA, the CDR3 is TGTGCCAGCAGCTTATGGGGGGACTCCGGGGAGCTGTTTTTT. This codes for CASSLWGDSGELFF.

The rearrangement links TRBV20-1 to TRBJ2-3; possibly TRBD1 or TRBD2 for D (6 bases each). Looked up from germline, CDR1 is DFQATT and CDR2 is SNEGSKA (reference sequence). This CDR3 is 15 amino acids long. Trimming left V 3 bases short and J 0 bases short, with 13 bases between. This chain's CDR3 is CSARGGRASTDTQYF. CDR3 nucleotide sequence: TGCAGTGCTAGGGGGGGCAGAGCTAGCACAGATACGCAGTATTTT.

This clonotype was seen more than once but under ten times. The chain is built from TRBV12-3 or TRBV12-4 and TRBJ2-3, with D perhaps matching TRBD2 (5 bases). The length of the CDR3 is 15 residues. V lost 5 bases and J lost 8, with 20 bases in between. CDR3 sequence: CASSLRPGVFGTQYF. The CDR3 bases are TGTGCCAGCAGTCTTCGTCCCGGGGTGTTTGGTACGCAGTATTTT.

The V call is TRBV16, the J call TRBJ2-7; D is uncertain. Looked up from germline, CDR1 is KGHSY and CDR2 is FQNENV. This CDR3 spans 15 amino acids. Deletions cut 4 bases from V and 0 bases from J, with 13 bases between. CDR3 residues: CASSPTSLSSYEQYF. The DNA of the CDR3 is TGTGCCAGCAGCCCCACAAGCCTAAGCTCCTACGAGCAGTACTTC.

The chain combines TRBV20-1 with TRBJ1-1; tentative D call: TRBD1 (5 bases). CDR3 length equals 14 residues. V gave up 2 bases and J gave up 6 bases, with 16 bases separating them. From germline, CDR1 is DFQATT and CDR2 SNEGSKA (reference sequence). The DNA of the CDR3 is TGCAGTGCTAGACGCCAGGGAACCACCTCTGAAGCTTTCTTT. It encodes CSARRQGTTSEAFF.

Many counts were recorded for this clonotype. The chain employs TRBV10-3 and TRBJ2-1, with TRBD2 identical over 9 bases. Germline V lookup: CDR1 ENHRY, CDR2 SYGVKD. This CDR3 is 15 amino acids long. V gave up 6 bases and J gave up 7 bases; unmatched junction bases: 10. The CDR3 sequence is CAISSEELAGNEQFF. CDR3 bases: TGTGCCATCAGCTCTGAGGAGCTAGCGGGAAATGAGCAGTTCTTC.

This clonotype was seen a few times. The rearrangement uses TRBV6-2 or TRBV6-3 and TRBJ2-1; TRBD2 is a possible D gene (6 bases). Germline V gene lookup returns CDR1 MNHEY and CDR2 SVGEGT. V was pared by 0 bases and J by 1 base, with 16 bases between. The CDR3 extends over 18 amino acids. CDR3 sequence: CASSYSRESPGSYNEQFF. The CDR3 coding sequence is TGTGCCAGCAGTTACTCGCGGGAAAGTCCGGGGTCCTACAATGAGCAGTTCTTC.

This clonotype has only a few counts. The V call is TRBV20-1, the J call TRBJ2-1; TRBD2 agrees at 8 bases. J lost 4 bases, V lost 0 bases, and 14 bases had no gene match. The CDR3 is made up of 18 amino acids. CDR1 is DFQATT and CDR2 is SNEGSKA in the germline V gene (reference sequence). Written as DNA, the CDR3 is TGCAGTGCTAGAGAATCCTGGGCCGCGGGGGGAAAGTACAATGAGCAGTTCTTC. The encoded protein is CSARESWAAGGKYNEQFF.

The V call is TRBV27, the J call TRBJ1-1; no firm D call. The CDR3 loop spans 16 amino acids. CDR1 and CDR2 (germline): MNHEY, SMNVEV (reference sequence). The V end was cut by 3 bases, the J end by 0 bases, with 14 bases between. DNA for the CDR3: TGTGCCAGCAGTTTTTTGTCCGCAGACATGAACACTGAAGCTTTCTTT. As protein: CASSFLSADMNTEAFF.

This clonotype was counted only a few times. This chain uses TRBV7-2 with TRBJ2-3; 14 nucleotides line up with TRBD2. In germline, CDR1 is SGHTA, CDR2 FQGNSA. CDR3 length: 17 residues. The junction had 9 bases not matched to a gene; V was cut back by 5 bases and J by 5 bases. CDR3 sequence reads: CASSPRLAGGRVDTQYF. DNA for the CDR3: TGTGCCAGCAGCCCGCGACTAGCGGGGGGGCGGGTAGATACGCAGTATTTT.

The chain joins TRBV12-3 or TRBV12-4 to TRBJ1-5; TRBD1 agrees at 12 bases. The CDR3 length is 21 residues. V dropped 0 bases and J dropped 0; count of bases not matched to a gene: 12. The CDR3 DNA sequence: TGTGCCAGCAGTTTAGCGTTACGTCGGGGACAGGGGGCTAGTAGCAATCAGCCCCAGCATTTT. Encoded protein: CASSLALRRGQGASSNQPQHF.

The chain uses TRBV19 and TRBJ2-3; 10 nucleotides line up with TRBD1. The CDR3 runs 14 residues. Germline CDR1 reads LNHDA; CDR2 reads SQIVND (reference sequence). V was clipped by 3 bases and J by 8 bases; unmatched bases: 5. The CDR3 spells CASSIRDRGGTQYF. DNA of the CDR3: TGTGCCAGTAGTATCCGGGACAGGGGAGGTACGCAGTATTTT.

The chain recombines TRBV6-6 with TRBJ2-3; 7 bases fit TRBD2. V trimming: 5 bases; J trimming: 5 bases; junction bases outside the gene matches: 10. The germline CDR1 and CDR2 sequences are MNHNY and SVGAGI (reference sequence). The CDR3 totals 15 residues. The CDR3 region is CASSPPAASGDTQYF. CDR3 in DNA: TGTGCCAGCAGTCCTCCGGCGGCTAGCGGAGATACGCAGTATTTT.

The genes are TRBV6-5 and TRBJ1-3, with no clear D. Deletions cut 3 bases from V and 0 bases from J, with 18 bases between. The CDR3 spans 18 residues. CDR1 and CDR2 from the germline V gene are MNHEY and SVGAGI. The chain's CDR3 is CASSYPPTQLHSGNTIYF. The CDR3 DNA reads as TGTGCCAGCAGTTATCCCCCGACACAGCTACACTCTGGAAACACCATATATTTT.